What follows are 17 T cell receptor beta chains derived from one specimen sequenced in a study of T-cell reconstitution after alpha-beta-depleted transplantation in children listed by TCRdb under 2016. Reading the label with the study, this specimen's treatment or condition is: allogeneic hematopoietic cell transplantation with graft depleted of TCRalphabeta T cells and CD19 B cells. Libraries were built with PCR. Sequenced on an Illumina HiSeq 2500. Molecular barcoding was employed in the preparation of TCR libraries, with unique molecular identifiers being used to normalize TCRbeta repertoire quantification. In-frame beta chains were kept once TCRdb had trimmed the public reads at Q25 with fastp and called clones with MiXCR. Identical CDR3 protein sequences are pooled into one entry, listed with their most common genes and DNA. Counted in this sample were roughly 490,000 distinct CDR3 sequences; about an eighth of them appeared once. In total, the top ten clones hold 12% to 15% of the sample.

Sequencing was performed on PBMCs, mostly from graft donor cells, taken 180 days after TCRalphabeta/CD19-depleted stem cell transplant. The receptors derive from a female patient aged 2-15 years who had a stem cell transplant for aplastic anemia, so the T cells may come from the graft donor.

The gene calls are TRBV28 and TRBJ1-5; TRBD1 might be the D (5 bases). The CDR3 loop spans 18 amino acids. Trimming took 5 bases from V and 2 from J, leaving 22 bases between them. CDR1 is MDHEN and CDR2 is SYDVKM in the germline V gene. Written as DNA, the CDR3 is TGTGCCAGCAGTGGGATGGGGGAAGGTTGGTTAGGCAATCAGCCCCAGCATTTT. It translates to CASSGMGEGWLGNQPQHF.

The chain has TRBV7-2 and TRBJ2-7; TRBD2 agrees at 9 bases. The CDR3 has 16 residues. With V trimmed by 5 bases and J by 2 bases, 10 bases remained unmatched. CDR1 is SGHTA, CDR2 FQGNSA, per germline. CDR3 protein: CASSPRRGGRAYEQYF. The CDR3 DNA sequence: TGTGCCAGCAGCCCCCGACGGGGCGGGAGGGCCTACGAGCAGTACTTC.

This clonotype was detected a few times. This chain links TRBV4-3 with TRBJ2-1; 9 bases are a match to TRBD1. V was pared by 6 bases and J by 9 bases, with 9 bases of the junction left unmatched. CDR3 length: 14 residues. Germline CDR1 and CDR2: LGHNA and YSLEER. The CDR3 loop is CASSRDRAVGEQFF. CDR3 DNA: TGCGCCAGCAGTCGGGACAGGGCGGTTGGTGAGCAGTTCTTC.

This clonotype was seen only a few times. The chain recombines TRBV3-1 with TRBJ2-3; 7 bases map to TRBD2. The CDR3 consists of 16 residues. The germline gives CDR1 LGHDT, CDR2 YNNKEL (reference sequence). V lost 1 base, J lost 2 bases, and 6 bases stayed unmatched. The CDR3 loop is CASSQGSGATTDTQYF. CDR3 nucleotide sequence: TGTGCCAGCAGCCAAGGGAGCGGGGCGACCACAGATACGCAGTATTTT.

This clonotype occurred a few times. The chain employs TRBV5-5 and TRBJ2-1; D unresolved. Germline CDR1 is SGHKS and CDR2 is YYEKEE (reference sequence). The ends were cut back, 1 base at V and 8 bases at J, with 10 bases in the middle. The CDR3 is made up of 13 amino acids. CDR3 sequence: CASSLKGHDEQFF. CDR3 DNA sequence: TGTGCCAGCAGCTTGAAGGGTCATGATGAGCAGTTCTTC.

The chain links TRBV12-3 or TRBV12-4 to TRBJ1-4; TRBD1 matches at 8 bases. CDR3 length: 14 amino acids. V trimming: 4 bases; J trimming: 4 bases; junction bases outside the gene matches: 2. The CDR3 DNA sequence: TGTGCCAGCAGTTCGGACAGGGTTAATGAAAAACTGTTTTTT. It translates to CASSSDRVNEKLFF.

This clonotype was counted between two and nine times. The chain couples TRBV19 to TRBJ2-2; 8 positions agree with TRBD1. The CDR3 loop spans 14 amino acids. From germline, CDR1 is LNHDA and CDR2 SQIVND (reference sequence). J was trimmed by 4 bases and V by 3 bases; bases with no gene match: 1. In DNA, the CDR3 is TGTGCCAGTAGTATGCAGGGGGCCACCGGGGAGCTGTTTTTT. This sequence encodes CASSMQGATGELFF.

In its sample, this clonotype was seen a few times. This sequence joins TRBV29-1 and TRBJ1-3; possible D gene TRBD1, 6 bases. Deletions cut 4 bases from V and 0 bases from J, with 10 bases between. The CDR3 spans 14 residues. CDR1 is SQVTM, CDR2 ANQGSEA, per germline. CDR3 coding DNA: TGCAGCGTTGTATCGACAGGCTCTGGAAACACCATATATTTT. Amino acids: CSVVSTGSGNTIYF.

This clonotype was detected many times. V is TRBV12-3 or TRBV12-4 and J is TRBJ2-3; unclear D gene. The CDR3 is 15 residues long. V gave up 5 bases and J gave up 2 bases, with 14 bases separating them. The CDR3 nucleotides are TGTGCCAGCAGTCTCAGGCGATCCGACACAGATACGCAGTATTTT. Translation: CASSLRRSDTDTQYF.

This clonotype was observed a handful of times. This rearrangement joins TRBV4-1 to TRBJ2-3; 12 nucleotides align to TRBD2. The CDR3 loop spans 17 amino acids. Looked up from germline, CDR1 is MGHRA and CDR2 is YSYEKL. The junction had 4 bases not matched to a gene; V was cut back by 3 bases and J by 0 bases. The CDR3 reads CASSQGLAGSSTDTQYF. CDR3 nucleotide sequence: TGCGCCAGCAGCCAGGGACTAGCGGGCTCTAGCACAGATACGCAGTATTTT.

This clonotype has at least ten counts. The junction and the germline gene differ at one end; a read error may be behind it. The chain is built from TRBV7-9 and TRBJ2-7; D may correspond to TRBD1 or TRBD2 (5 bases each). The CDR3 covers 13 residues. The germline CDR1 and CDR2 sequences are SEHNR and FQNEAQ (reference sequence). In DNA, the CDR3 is TGTGCCAGCAGCCAGTCGGAACCGGGACGGAGTTCCTTC. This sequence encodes CASSQSEPGRSSF.

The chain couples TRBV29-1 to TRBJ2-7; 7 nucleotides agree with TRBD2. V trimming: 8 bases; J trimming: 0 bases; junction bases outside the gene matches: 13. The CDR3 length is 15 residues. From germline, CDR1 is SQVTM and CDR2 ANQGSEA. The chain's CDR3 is CSTTRERGSSYEQYF. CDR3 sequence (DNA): TGCAGCACCACTCGGGAGCGGGGAAGCTCCTACGAGCAGTACTTC.

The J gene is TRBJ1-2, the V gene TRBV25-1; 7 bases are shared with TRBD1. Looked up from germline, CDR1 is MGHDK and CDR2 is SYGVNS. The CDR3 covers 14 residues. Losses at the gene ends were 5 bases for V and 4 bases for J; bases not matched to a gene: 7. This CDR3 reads CASSSRTGTYGYTF. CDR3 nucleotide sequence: TGTGCCAGCAGTTCCCGGACAGGAACCTATGGCTACACCTTC.

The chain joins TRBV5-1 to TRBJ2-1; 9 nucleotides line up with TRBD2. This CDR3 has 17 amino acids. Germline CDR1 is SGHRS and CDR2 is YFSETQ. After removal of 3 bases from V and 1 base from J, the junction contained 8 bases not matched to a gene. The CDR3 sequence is CASSWGGSGSSYNEQFF. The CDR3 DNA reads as TGCGCCAGCAGCTGGGGGGGTAGCGGGAGTTCCTACAATGAGCAGTTCTTC.

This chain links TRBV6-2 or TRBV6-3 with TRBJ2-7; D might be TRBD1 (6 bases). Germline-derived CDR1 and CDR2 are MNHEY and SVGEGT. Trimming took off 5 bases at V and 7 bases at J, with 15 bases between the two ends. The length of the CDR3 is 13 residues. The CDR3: CASSKIQGYEQYF. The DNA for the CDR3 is TGTGCCAGCAGTAAGATACAGGGTTATGAGCAGTACTTC.

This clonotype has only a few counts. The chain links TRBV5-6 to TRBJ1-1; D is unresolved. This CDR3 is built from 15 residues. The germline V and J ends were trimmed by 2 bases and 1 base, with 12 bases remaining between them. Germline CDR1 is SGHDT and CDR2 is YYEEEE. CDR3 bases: TGTGCCAGCAGCTTCCGGGAACGAAAGAACACTGAAGCTTTCTTT. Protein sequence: CASSFRERKNTEAFF. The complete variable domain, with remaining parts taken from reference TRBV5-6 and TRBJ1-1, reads DAGVTQSPTHLIKTRGQQVTLRCSPKSGHDTVSWYQQALGQGPQFIFQYYEEEERQRGNFPDRFSGHQFPNYSSELNVNALLLGDSALYLCASSFRERKNTEAFFGQGTRLTVV.

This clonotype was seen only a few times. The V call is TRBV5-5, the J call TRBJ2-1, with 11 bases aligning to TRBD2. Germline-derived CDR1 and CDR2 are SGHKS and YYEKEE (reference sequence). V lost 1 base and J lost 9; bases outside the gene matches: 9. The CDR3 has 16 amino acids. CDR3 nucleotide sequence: TGTGCCAGCAGCTTGTCGGTAGCGGGAGGGCCCGGTGAGCAGTTCTTC. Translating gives CASSLSVAGGPGEQFF.